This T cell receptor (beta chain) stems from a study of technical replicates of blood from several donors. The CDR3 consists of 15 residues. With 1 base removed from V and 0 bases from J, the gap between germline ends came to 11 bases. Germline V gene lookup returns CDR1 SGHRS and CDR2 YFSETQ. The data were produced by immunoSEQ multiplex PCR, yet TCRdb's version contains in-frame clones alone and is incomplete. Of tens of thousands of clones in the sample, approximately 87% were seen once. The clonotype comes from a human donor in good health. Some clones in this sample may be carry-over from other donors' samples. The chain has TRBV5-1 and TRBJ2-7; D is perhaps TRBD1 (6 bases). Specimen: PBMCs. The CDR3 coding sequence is TGCGCCAGCAGCTTGCGGGACACAGCCTCCTACGAGCAGTACTTC. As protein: CASSLRDTASYEQYF.